This is a list of T cell receptor beta chains from one sample in a study of shared clonotypes between healthy human individuals. Method: immunoSEQ multiplex PCR; TCRdb's copy keeps in-frame clones and lacks some. The profile shows some 1,600,000 clones, 95% to 99% of them singletons. Specimen: naive CD4+ T cells sorted from blood. The receptor source for this set is a man aged 25-45 years in good health. Each CDR3 is given with its conserved first and last residue. A D gene is named only where the DNA matches it firmly. Clone size, where shown, is once, few, many, or a class for clones that have expanded.

v_gene	len	j_gene	d_gene	abundance	CDR3aa	CDR3nt
TRBV5-1	16	TRBJ2-7	TRBD1	NA	CASSRLRTGASYEQYF	TGCGCCAGCAGCCGTCTTAGGACAGGGGCCTCCTACGAGCAGTACTTC
TRBV5-4	14	TRBJ2-5	TRBD2	NA	CASSLDLAGETQYF	TGTGCCAGCAGCTTGGACCTAGCGGGAGAGACCCAGTACTTC
TRBV7-2	16	TRBJ2-1	NA	NA	CASSFSLLGPYNEQFF	TGTGCCAGCAGCTTTTCCCTTCTGGGGCCCTACAATGAGCAGTTCTTC
TRBV10-1	14	TRBJ2-3	NA	NA	CASSENPGADTQYF	TGCGCCAGCAGTGAGAATCCGGGGGCAGATACGCAGTATTTT
TRBV6-5	15	TRBJ2-2	TRBD2	NA	CASSLAGANTGELFF	TGTGCCAGCAGTTTAGCGGGGGCTAACACCGGGGAGCTGTTTTTT
TRBV5-1	15	TRBJ1-4	TRBD1	NA	CASSFWDRDNEKLFF	TGCGCCAGCAGCTTTTGGGACAGGGATAATGAAAAACTGTTTTTT
TRBV7-7	16	TRBJ2-3	TRBD2	NA	CASSSSPGLSTDTQYF	TGTGCTAGCAGCTCCTCCCCGGGACTAAGCACAGATACGCAGTATTTT
TRBV7-9	15	TRBJ2-4	NA	NA	CASSLARGPKNIQYF	TGTGCCAGCAGCTTAGCGCGAGGGCCAAAAAACATTCAGTACTTC
TRBV7-2	14	TRBJ1-2	TRBD1	once	CASSFRQGNYGYTF	TGTGCCAGCAGCTTCCGACAGGGCAACTATGGCTACACCTTC
TRBV7-9	16	TRBJ1-2	TRBD1	NA	CASSLAGTGLNNGYTF	TGTGCCAGCAGCTTAGCCGGGACAGGGCTGAATAATGGCTACACCTTC
TRBV7-3	16	TRBJ2-2	TRBD2	once	CASSTPSGRNTGELFF	TGTGCCAGCAGCACCCCTAGCGGGAGGAACACCGGGGAGCTGTTTTTT
TRBV19	15	TRBJ2-3	TRBD1	NA	CASSNYRGSTDTQYF	TGTGCCAGTAGTAATTACAGGGGTAGCACAGATACGCAGTATTTT
TRBV19	13	TRBJ2-7	TRBD1	NA	CASSTDRGSEQYF	TGTGCCAGTAGCACGGACAGGGGGAGCGAGCAGTACTTC
TRBV5-1	16	TRBJ2-1	NA	NA	CASSLGTNVGYNEQFF	TGCGCCAGCAGCTTGGGAACCAATGTAGGGTACAATGAGCAGTTCTTC
TRBV27	16	TRBJ2-7	NA	few	CASKPSRGGRFYEQYF	TGTGCCAGCAAACCTAGCAGGGGGGGGCGCTTTTACGAGCAGTACTTC
TRBV6-5	15	TRBJ2-4	NA	NA	CASSIGSGGKNIQYF	TGTGCCAGCAGCATCGGATCTGGCGGCAAAAACATTCAGTACTTC
TRBV7-9	16	TRBJ2-3	TRBD2	NA	CASSLSGLAGADTQYF	TGTGCCAGCAGCTTGTCGGGACTAGCGGGCGCAGATACGCAGTATTTT
TRBV7-9	14	TRBJ2-7	NA	once	CASSLTGDTYEQYF	TGTGCCAGCAGCTTGACGGGAGATACCTACGAGCAGTACTTC
TRBV30	15	TRBJ2-1	NA	NA	CAWSVFFSLYNEQFF	TGTGCCTGGAGTGTATTTTTCAGCCTATACAATGAGCAGTTCTTC
TRBV29-1	11	TRBJ2-1	NA	NA	CSGQGSSEQFF	TGCAGCGGCCAGGGATCTTCTGAGCAGTTCTTC
TRBV7-9	16	TRBJ1-4	NA	NA	CASSSRVGAGNEKLFF	TGTGCCAGCAGCTCTAGAGTCGGGGCGGGTAATGAAAAACTGTTTTTT
TRBV5-1	17	TRBJ2-7	TRBD2	NA	CASSFPSSGRVLKEQYF	TGCGCCAGCAGCTTCCCTTCTAGCGGGAGGGTACTAAAGGAGCAGTACTTC
TRBV9	14	TRBJ2-2	NA	NA	CASSVGLLGWELFF	TGTGCCAGCAGCGTAGGTCTCCTAGGCTGGGAGCTGTTTTTT
TRBV6-5	14	TRBJ2-7	NA	once	CASRVGGLGYEQYF	TGTGCCAGCAGGGTCGGTGGGTTGGGCTACGAGCAGTACTTC
TRBV7-6	16	TRBJ2-1	TRBD2	NA	CASSIYSGSRVYEQFF	TGTGCCAGCAGCATCTACAGCGGGAGTCGAGTATATGAGCAGTTCTTC
TRBV10-3	15	TRBJ1-5	NA	NA	CAINCTADSNQPQHF	TGTGCCATCAACTGTACTGCCGATAGCAATCAGCCCCAGCATTTT
TRBV7-9	14	TRBJ2-5	TRBD1	NA	CASGLSGGLKTQYF	TGTGCCAGCGGTTTGTCAGGGGGCTTAAAGACCCAGTACTTC
TRBV27	19	TRBJ2-7	NA	NA	CASSLRGFGGQMGIREQYF	TGTGCCAGCAGTTTACGGGGATTCGGGGGGCAGATGGGTATTCGGGAGCAGTACTTC
TRBV5-1	15	TRBJ2-3	NA	once	CASSLEATRADTQYF	TGCGCCAGCAGCTTGGAGGCTACTCGTGCAGATACGCAGTATTTT
TRBV5-4	16	TRBJ2-3	TRBD2	NA	CASSGVSGSSTDTQYF	TGTGCCAGCAGCGGCGTTAGCGGGAGTAGCACAGATACGCAGTATTTT
TRBV6-1	17	TRBJ1-5	NA	NA	CASSEFFAGAGFQPQHF	TGTGCCAGCAGTGAATTTTTTGCGGGGGCAGGATTTCAGCCCCAGCATTTT
TRBV7-9	11	TRBJ2-7	NA	NA	CASSFGSEQYF	TGTGCCAGCAGCTTCGGCTCCGAGCAGTACTTC
TRBV27	14	TRBJ2-5	NA	NA	CASSFNQGGGTQYF	TGTGCCAGCAGTTTTAACCAGGGAGGAGGGACCCAGTACTTC
TRBV7-9	15	TRBJ1-5	TRBD1	NA	CASSLGTGEYQPQHF	TGTGCCAGCAGCTTAGGGACAGGAGAATACCAGCCCCAGCATTTT
TRBV7-9	15	TRBJ1-2	TRBD1	NA	CASSVQGAPDYGYTF	TGTGCCAGCAGCGTACAGGGGGCGCCCGACTATGGCTACACCTTC
TRBV14	15	TRBJ2-5	TRBD1	once	CASSQDLNRGETQYF	TGTGCCAGCAGCCAGGACCTCAACAGGGGTGAGACCCAGTACTTC
TRBV29-1	12	TRBJ1-2	NA	NA	CSVLGSSRGYTF	TGCAGCGTTTTGGGGTCCTCACGGGGCTACACCTTC
TRBV27	15	TRBJ2-2	NA	once	CASSSSPGVSGELFF	TGTGCCAGCAGTTCTTCTCCGGGCGTTTCCGGGGAGCTGTTTTTT
TRBV23-1	15	TRBJ2-7	TRBD1	once	CARKKNRDRAYEQYF	TGCGCCAGAAAAAAAAACCGGGACAGAGCCTACGAGCAGTACTTC
TRBV6-5	14	TRBJ1-1	NA	NA	CASRFRDRNTEAFF	TGTGCCAGCAGGTTCCGGGACCGGAACACTGAAGCTTTCTTT
TRBV7-2	14	TRBJ2-7	NA	NA	CASRPIGTRPEQYF	TGTGCCAGCAGGCCCATCGGGACAAGACCCGAGCAGTACTTC
TRBV14	16	TRBJ2-7	TRBD2	once	CASSQEISGRVYEQYF	TGTGCCAGCAGCCAAGAGATCAGCGGGAGGGTTTACGAGCAGTACTTC
TRBV5-5	13	TRBJ2-5	NA	NA	CASSSTLQETQYF	TGTGCCAGCAGCTCGACTCTCCAAGAGACCCAGTACTTC
TRBV25-1	16	TRBJ1-2	NA	NA	CASSADPGPGLRGYTF	TGTGCCAGCAGTGCCGATCCGGGACCGGGGCTGAGAGGCTACACCTTC
TRBV28	13	TRBJ1-2	TRBD1	once	CASSRDSNYGYTF	TGTGCCAGCAGTCGGGACAGTAACTATGGCTACACCTTC
TRBV18	15	TRBJ1-1	NA	NA	CASSPPQGIDTEAFF	TGTGCCAGCTCACCACCACAAGGGATCGACACTGAAGCTTTCTTT
TRBV2	15	TRBJ2-5	TRBD2	NA	CASSLLAGVLETQYF	TGTGCCAGCAGTTTACTAGCGGGAGTACTGGAGACCCAGTACTTC
TRBV10-1	13	TRBJ2-7	NA	NA	CASSVKPASEQYF	TGCGCCAGCAGTGTGAAGCCTGCCTCCGAGCAGTACTTC
TRBV5-4	14	TRBJ2-1	TRBD2	NA	CASTPGLARFEQFF	TGTGCCAGCACCCCGGGACTAGCACGATTCGAGCAGTTCTTC
TRBV5-4	13	TRBJ2-7	NA	NA	CASSLLGGSEQYF	TGTGCCAGCAGCTTGTTAGGGGGGAGTGAGCAGTACTTC
TRBV5-8	12	TRBJ2-5	NA	NA	CASSLVLETQYF	TGTGCCAGCAGCTTGGTTCTAGAGACCCAGTACTTC